These 20 T cell receptor beta chains were sequenced from one sample in a study of identical twins. Via MiXCR, TCRdb re-called the 5' RACE reads, giving one row per CDR3 protein. The sample shows roughly 250,000 distinct CDR3 sequences, over 13% of them seen only once. Sequenced input: memory (CD45RO+) T cells sorted from blood. All receptors derive from a woman under 30 in good health.

The J gene is TRBJ2-7, the V gene TRBV7-9; 9 bases are a match to TRBD1. Germline CDR1 and CDR2: SEHNR and FQNEAQ (reference sequence). The CDR3 has 15 amino acids. Unmatched junction bases numbered 9, after V lost 5 bases and J lost 4 bases. DNA for the CDR3: TGTGCCAGCAGCCTCTCGGACAGGGGAGGATACGAGCAGTACTTC. Amino acid sequence: CASSLSDRGGYEQYF.

The genes are TRBV28 and TRBJ2-3; 7 bases line up with TRBD1. This CDR3 region has 17 residues. Germline lookup yields CDR1 MDHEN and CDR2 SYDVKM. Trimming at V came to 7 bases and at J to 0 bases, leaving 13 bases not matched to a gene. The CDR3 DNA is TGTGCCAGCATCCCCTCCCCGGGGACAGCTAGCACAGATACGCAGTATTTT. The encoded protein is CASIPSPGTASTDTQYF. Complete variable domain (other parts from reference TRBV28 and TRBJ2-3): DVKVTQSSRYLVKRTGEKVFLECVQDMDHENMFWYRQDPGLGLRLIYFSYDVKMKEKGDIPEGYSVSREKKERFSLILESASTNQTSMYLCASIPSPGTASTDTQYFGPGTRLTVL.

The sample holds a few counts of this clonotype. CDR3 DNA: TGCAGTGCGCCTCGAGAGGGCGGGTTCGATGAAGCTTTCTTT. Amino acids: CSAPREGGFDEAFF. The rearrangement uses TRBV20-1 and TRBJ1-1; no firm D call. V dropped 6 bases and J dropped 7 bases, with 21 bases sitting between them. This CDR3 is 14 amino acids long. Per germline, CDR1 DFQATT and CDR2 SNEGSKA (reference sequence).

This clonotype has just a few counts. The germline gene is not matched at one end of the junction; a read error may be the cause. The genes are TRBV7-9 and TRBJ1-2; D uncertain. Germline values: CDR1 SEHNR, CDR2 FQNEAQ (reference sequence). CDR3 length: 12 amino acids. The CDR3 nucleotides are TGTGCCAGCAGCTTCCATGTGGAGGATGCAAACTTC. Its protein is CASSFHVEDANF. Using reference TRBV7-9 and TRBJ1-2 for the parts outside the CDR3, the full variable domain is DTGVSQNPRHKITKRGQNVTFRCDPISEHNRLYWYRQTLGQGPEFLTYFQNEAQLEKSRLLSDRFSAERPKGSFSTLEIQRTEQGDSAMYLCASSFHVEDANFGSGTRLTVV.

This clonotype appeared many times. The chain recombines TRBV10-3 with TRBJ2-3; 14 nucleotides align to TRBD2. Trimming cost V 3 bases and J 4 bases; bases outside gene matches: 3. Germline V gives CDR1 ENHRY, CDR2 SYGVKD. The CDR3 loop spans 16 amino acids. In DNA, the CDR3 is TGTGCCATCAGTGATCGGACTAGCGGGGGGCCAGATACGCAGTATTTT. Its translation: CAISDRTSGGPDTQYF.

A few counts support this clonotype. The chain employs TRBV29-1 and TRBJ1-1; a weak D match, TRBD1 (5 bases). The CDR3 has 14 residues. CDR1 is SQVTM, CDR2 ANQGSEA, per germline. The V gene lost 6 bases and the J gene lost 4 bases, with 18 bases spanning the gap. The CDR3 loop reads CSVAGGRGGTEAFF. DNA for the CDR3: TGCAGCGTAGCAGGCGGAAGGGGAGGCACTGAAGCTTTCTTT.

This clonotype appeared a few times. This rearrangement joins TRBV6-1 to TRBJ2-2; 10 bases map to TRBD2. V dropped 5 bases and J dropped 2; count of bases not matched to a gene: 8. This CDR3 comprises 17 residues. CDR1 is MNHNS, CDR2 SASEGT, per germline. The DNA for the CDR3 is TGTGCCAGCAGTCTCTCCATAGCGGGGGGAAACACCGGGGAGCTGTTTTTT. Its protein is CASSLSIAGGNTGELFF.

The chain couples TRBV20-1 to TRBJ1-6; 8 positions match TRBD1. Germline loops: CDR1 DFQATT, CDR2 SNEGSKA (reference sequence). Trimming cost V 1 base and J 7 bases; bases outside gene matches: 9. This CDR3 has 16 residues. The CDR3: CSARATGQGGNSPLHF. The CDR3 DNA sequence: TGCAGTGCTAGAGCGACTGGACAGGGAGGAAATTCACCCCTCCACTTT.

This clonotype was counted a few times. The V gene is TRBV2, the J gene TRBJ2-1, with TRBD2 matching 10 bases. CDR1 and CDR2 (germline): SNHLY, FYNNEI. Trimming took 4 bases from V and 8 from J; bases not matched to a gene: 2. This CDR3 is 13 amino acids long. CDR3: CASSGTSGDEQFF. CDR3 in DNA: TGTGCCAGCAGTGGGACTAGCGGCGATGAGCAGTTCTTC.

This clonotype turned up a few times. The chain carries TRBV3-1 and TRBJ2-1, with D possibly matching TRBD1 (5 bases). Between the trimmed V and J ends, which lost 4 bases and 5 bases, there was a span of 15 bases. This CDR3 has 15 residues. Germline V lookup: CDR1 LGHDT, CDR2 YNNKEL (reference sequence). In DNA, the CDR3 is TGTGCCAGCAGCCGGCTTTCACTGGGGCACAATGAGCAGTTCTTC. It specifies CASSRLSLGHNEQFF.

The chain links TRBV6-1 to TRBJ1-6; 12 nucleotides line up with TRBD1. The germline V gene has CDR1 MNHNS and CDR2 SASEGT. After removal of 6 bases from V and 6 bases from J, the junction contained 3 bases not matched to a gene. CDR3 length: 15 amino acids. The CDR3 DNA is TGTGCCAGCAGAGGGACAGGGGGCGGTAATTCACCCCTCCACTTT. Translating it yields CASRGTGGGNSPLHF.

This clonotype came up a few times. V and J are TRBV9 and TRBJ2-1; 15 positions agree with TRBD2. J was trimmed by 7 bases and V by 3 bases; bases with no gene match: 5. This CDR3 has 16 residues. Germline values: CDR1 SGDLS, CDR2 YYNGEE. Written as DNA, the CDR3 is TGTGCCAGCAGCGAGGGGGGACTAGCGGGAGGAAATGAGCAGTTCTTC. Amino acids: CASSEGGLAGGNEQFF.

The chain combines TRBV20-1 with TRBJ2-6; 8 nucleotides line up with TRBD1. The germline gives CDR1 DFQATT, CDR2 SNEGSKA (reference sequence). V shed 6 bases and J 2 bases; nucleotides not matched to a gene: 9. The CDR3 loop spans 16 amino acids. CDR3 DNA sequence: TGCAGTGCCACGGACAGGGCGGATGCTGGGGCCAACGTCCTGACTTTC. Translating it yields CSATDRADAGANVLTF.

The CDR3 here is CSVSRGPDTEAFF. For the CDR3, the DNA is TGCAGTGTTTCGAGGGGGCCGGACACTGAAGCTTTCTTT. The J gene is TRBJ1-1, the V gene TRBV20-1; 7 bases line up with TRBD1. The V gene end was trimmed by 7 bases and the J gene end by 3 bases; junction bases not matched to a gene: 8. Germline CDR1 and CDR2: DFQATT and SNEGSKA (reference sequence). This CDR3 region has 13 residues.

J is TRBJ2-5 and V is TRBV6-1, with TRBD2 matching over 14 bases. Germline lookup yields CDR1 MNHNS and CDR2 SASEGT. This CDR3 contains 16 residues. V was pared by 3 bases and J by 3 bases, with 3 bases of the junction left unmatched. CDR3 residues: CASSDLGLAGEETQYF. The CDR3 DNA sequence: TGTGCCAGCAGTGATCTGGGACTAGCGGGGGAAGAGACCCAGTACTTC.

This clonotype was counted a few times. The V gene is TRBV20-1, the J gene TRBJ1-5; 9 bases line up with TRBD1. Germline V gene sequence: CDR1 DFQATT, CDR2 SNEGSKA (reference sequence). The CDR3 is 14 amino acids. V trimming: 5 bases; J trimming: 0 bases; junction bases outside the gene matches: 2. The CDR3 region is CSAGTGYSNQPQHF. As DNA, the CDR3 is TGCAGTGCTGGGACAGGGTATAGCAATCAGCCCCAGCATTTT.

This chain connects TRBV27 to TRBJ1-6; 8 bases are shared with TRBD1. In germline, CDR1 is MNHEY, CDR2 SMNVEV (reference sequence). This CDR3 spans 14 amino acids. With V trimmed by 2 bases and J by 10 bases, 4 bases remained unmatched. The CDR3 DNA sequence: TGTGCCAGCAGTTTAGACAGGGGATACTCACCCCTCCACTTT. Translated: CASSLDRGYSPLHF.

This clonotype has just a few counts. J is TRBJ2-2 and V is TRBV7-6; D unclear. V was trimmed by 0 bases and J by 7 bases, leaving 9 bases between them. CDR1 and CDR2 from the germline V gene are SGHVS and FNYEAQ. The CDR3 sequence is 14 residues long. The CDR3 sequence: CASSLAGPLGELFF. The CDR3 coding sequence is TGTGCCAGCAGCTTAGCAGGGCCGCTCGGGGAGCTGTTTTTT.

The rearrangement uses TRBV27 and TRBJ2-2; 11 bases match TRBD2. The germline gives CDR1 MNHEY, CDR2 SMNVEV (reference sequence). CDR3 length equals 16 residues. Trimming removed 3 bases from V and 4 bases from J; junction bases left unmatched: 4. In nucleotides, the CDR3 is TGTGCCAGCAGTTTCAGCACTAGCGGGAGCACCGGGGAGCTGTTTTTT. The encoded protein is CASSFSTSGSTGELFF.

V usage is TRBV20-1 and J usage is TRBJ2-2, with 7 bases lining up with TRBD2. After removal of 5 bases from V and 3 bases from J, the junction contained 9 bases not matched to a gene. The CDR3 spans 15 residues. Germline-derived CDR1 and CDR2 are DFQATT and SNEGSKA (reference sequence). CDR3 in amino acids: CSASGGGRYTGELFF. As DNA, the CDR3 is TGCAGTGCTTCTGGGGGGGGGAGGTACACCGGGGAGCTGTTTTTT.